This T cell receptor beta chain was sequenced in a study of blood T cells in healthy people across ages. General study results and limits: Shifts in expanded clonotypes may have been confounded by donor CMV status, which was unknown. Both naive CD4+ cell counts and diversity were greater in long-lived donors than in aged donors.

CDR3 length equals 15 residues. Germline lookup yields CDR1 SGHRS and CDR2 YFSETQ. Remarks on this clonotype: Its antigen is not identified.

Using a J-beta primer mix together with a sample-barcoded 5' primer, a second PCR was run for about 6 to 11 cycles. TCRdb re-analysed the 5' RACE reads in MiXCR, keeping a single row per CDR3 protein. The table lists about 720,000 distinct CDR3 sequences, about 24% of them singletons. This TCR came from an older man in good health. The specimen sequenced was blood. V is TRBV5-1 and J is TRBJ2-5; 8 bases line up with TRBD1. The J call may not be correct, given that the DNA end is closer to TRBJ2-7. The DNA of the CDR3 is TGCGCCAGCAGCTTGGGACAGGGGTGGGCCTACGAGCAGTACTTC. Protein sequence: CASSLGQGWAYEQYF.